This T cell receptor beta chain was found in a study of immune heterogeneity within non-small cell lung tumors. Study results and caveats: Individual patients mostly differed in their high-frequency T-cell receptor beta clonotypes.

Multiplex PCR was performed with 32 V and 13 J primers, and it amplified TCR beta CDR3. Via MiXCR, TCRdb re-called the multiplex PCR reads, giving one row per CDR3 protein. The data hold around 20,000 distinct CDR3 sequences, with about 30% observed a single time. By proportion, this clonotype is medium-sized. Its antigen remains unknown. The V end lost 5 bases, the J end lost 0 bases, and 14 bases lay between the germline ends. The CDR3 is 15 amino acids. With around 600 ng used per sample, the template was genomic DNA from bulk tumor. During surgery, several far-apart biopsies were obtained from every primary tumor. The study enrolled patients with untreated, newly diagnosed non-small cell lung cancer who underwent curative surgery.

The V and J genes are TRBV12-3 or TRBV12-4 and TRBJ2-7; the D gene could be TRBD1 or TRBD2 (7 bases each). Input material: lung tumor tissue. This TCR was sampled from a man aged 35-49 years with non-small cell lung cancer. This CDR3 reads CASSRGGDSSYEQYF. The CDR3, as DNA: TGTGCCAGCAGTAGGGGGGGGGACAGCTCCTACGAGCAGTACTTC.